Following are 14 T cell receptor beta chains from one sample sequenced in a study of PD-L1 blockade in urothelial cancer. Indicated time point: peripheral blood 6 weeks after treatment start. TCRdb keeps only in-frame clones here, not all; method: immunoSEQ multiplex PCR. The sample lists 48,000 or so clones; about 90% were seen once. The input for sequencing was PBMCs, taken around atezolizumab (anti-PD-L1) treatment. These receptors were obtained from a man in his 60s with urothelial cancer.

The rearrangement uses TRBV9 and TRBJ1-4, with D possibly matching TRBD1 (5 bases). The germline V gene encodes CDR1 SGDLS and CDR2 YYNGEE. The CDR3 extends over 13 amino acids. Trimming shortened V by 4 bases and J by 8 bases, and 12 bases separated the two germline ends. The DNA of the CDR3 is TGTGCCAGCAGCCCCGGGGGAGACGAAAAACTGTTTTTT. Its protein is CASSPGGDEKLFF.

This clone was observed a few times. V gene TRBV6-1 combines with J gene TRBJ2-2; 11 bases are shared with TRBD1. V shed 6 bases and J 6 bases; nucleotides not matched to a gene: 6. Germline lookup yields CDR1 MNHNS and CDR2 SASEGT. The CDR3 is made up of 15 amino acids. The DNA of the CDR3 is TGTGCCAGCAGCGATCCGGGACAGGGGGCCGGGGAGCTGTTTTTT. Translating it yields CASSDPGQGAGELFF.

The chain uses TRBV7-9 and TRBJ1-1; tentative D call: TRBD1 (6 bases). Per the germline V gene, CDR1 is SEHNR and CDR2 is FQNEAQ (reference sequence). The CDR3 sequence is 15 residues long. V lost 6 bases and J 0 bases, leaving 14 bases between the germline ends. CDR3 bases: TGTGCCAGCAGACCGCGGGGGGCTCTGAACACTGAAGCTTTCTTT. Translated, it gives CASRPRGALNTEAFF. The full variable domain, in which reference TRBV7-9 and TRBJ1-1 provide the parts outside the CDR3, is DTGVSQNPRHKITKRGQNVTFRCDPISEHNRLYWYRQTLGQGPEFLTYFQNEAQLEKSRLLSDRFSAERPKGSFSTLEIQRTEQGDSAMYLCASRPRGALNTEAFFGQGTRLTVV.

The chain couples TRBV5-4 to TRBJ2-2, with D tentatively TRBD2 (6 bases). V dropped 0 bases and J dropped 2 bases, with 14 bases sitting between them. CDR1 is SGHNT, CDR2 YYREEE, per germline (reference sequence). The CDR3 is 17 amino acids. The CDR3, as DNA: TGTGCCAGCAGCTTGGCCGCGCGGGGAGGCAACACCGGGGAGCTGTTTTTT. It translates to CASSLAARGGNTGELFF.

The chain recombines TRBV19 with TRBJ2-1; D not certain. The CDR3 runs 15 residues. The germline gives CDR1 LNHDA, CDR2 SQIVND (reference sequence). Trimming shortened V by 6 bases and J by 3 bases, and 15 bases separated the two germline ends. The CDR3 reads CASRLGPSNYNEQFF. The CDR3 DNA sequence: TGTGCCAGTAGGCTAGGCCCCAGCAACTACAATGAGCAGTTCTTC.

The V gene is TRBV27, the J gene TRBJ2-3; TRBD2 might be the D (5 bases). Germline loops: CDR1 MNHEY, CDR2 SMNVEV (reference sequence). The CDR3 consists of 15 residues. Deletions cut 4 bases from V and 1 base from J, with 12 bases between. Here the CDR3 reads CASSYRGWGTDTQYF. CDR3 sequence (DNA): TGTGCCAGCAGTTACCGCGGGTGGGGCACAGATACGCAGTATTTT.

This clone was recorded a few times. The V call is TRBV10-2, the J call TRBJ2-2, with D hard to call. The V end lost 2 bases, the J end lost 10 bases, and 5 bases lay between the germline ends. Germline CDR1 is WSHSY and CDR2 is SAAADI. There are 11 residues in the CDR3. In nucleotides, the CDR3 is TGCGCCAGCAGTGAGGGCCCGGAGCTGTTTTTT. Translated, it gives CASSEGPELFF.

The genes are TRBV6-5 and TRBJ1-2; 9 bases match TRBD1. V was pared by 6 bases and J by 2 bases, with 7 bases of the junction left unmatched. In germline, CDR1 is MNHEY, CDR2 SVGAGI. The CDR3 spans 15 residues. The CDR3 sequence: CASRQTGGINYGYTF. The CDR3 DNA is TGTGCCAGCAGGCAGACAGGGGGAATAAACTATGGCTACACCTTC.

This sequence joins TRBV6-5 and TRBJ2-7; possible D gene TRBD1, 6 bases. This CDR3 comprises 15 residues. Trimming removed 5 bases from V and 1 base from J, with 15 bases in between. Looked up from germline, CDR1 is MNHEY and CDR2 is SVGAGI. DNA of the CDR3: TGTGCCAGCAGTAAACCGGGGACACAGTCCTACGAGCAGTACTTC. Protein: CASSKPGTQSYEQYF.

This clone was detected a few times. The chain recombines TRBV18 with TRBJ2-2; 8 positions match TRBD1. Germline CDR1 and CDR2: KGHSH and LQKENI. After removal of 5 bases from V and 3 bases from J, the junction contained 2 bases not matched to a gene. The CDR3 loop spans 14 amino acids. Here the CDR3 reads CASSTTGDTGELFF. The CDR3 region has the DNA TGTGCCAGCTCAACGACAGGGGACACCGGGGAGCTGTTTTTT.

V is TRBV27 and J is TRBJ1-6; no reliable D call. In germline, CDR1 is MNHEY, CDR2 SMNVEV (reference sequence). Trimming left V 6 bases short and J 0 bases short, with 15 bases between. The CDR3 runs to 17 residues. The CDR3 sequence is CASSARQASSYNSPLHF. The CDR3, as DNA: TGTGCCAGCAGCGCGCGTCAGGCAAGCTCCTATAATTCACCCCTCCACTTT.

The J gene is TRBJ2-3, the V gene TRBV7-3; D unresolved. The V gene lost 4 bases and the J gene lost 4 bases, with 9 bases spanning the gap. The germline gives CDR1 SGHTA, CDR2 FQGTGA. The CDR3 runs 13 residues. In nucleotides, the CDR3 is TGTGCCAGCAGCTCCCCTCCCGCAGATACGCAGTATTTT. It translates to CASSSPPADTQYF.

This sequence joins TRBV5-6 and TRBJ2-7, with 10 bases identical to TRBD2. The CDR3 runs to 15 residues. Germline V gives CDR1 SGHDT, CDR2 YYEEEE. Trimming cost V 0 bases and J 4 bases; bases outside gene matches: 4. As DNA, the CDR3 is TGTGCCAGCAGCTTGGGCCTAGCGGGGGCTTACGAGCAGTACTTC. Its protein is CASSLGLAGAYEQYF.

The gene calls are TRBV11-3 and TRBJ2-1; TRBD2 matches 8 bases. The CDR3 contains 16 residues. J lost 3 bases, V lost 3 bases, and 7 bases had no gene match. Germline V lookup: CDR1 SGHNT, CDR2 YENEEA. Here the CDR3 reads CASSFTPTSGYNEQFF. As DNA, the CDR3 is TGTGCCAGCAGCTTTACCCCCACTAGCGGCTACAATGAGCAGTTCTTC.